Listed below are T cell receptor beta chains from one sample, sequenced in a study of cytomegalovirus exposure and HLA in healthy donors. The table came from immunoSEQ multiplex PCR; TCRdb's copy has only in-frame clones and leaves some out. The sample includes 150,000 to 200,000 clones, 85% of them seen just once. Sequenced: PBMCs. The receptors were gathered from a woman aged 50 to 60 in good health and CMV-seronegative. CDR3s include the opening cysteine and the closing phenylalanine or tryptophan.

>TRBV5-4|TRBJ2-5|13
CASSSPPRETQYF
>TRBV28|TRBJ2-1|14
CASSLKQRVNEQFF
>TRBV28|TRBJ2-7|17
CASSPLGTGPLSYEQYF
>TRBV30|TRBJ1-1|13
CAWTRGAGRKAFF
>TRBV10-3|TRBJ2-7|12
CAISDRSYEQYF
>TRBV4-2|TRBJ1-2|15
CASSQEQGANYGYTF
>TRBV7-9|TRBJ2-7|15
CASSQRQGLSYEQYF
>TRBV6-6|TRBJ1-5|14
CASSYRGANQPQHF
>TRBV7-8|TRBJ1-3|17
CASSRSIQVAPGNTIYF
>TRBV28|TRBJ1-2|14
CASKLGTLNYGYTF
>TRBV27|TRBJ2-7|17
CASSPPPQRVGSCEQYF
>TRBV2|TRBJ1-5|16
CASRGGQAYSNQPQHF
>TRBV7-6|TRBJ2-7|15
CASSISGTSGYEQYF
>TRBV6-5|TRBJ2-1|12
CASSYFGNEQFF
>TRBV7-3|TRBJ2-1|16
CASSQGLAGGANEQFF
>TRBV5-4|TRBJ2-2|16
CASSTLAGVHTGELFF
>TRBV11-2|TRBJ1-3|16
CASSLSQGVRGNTIYF
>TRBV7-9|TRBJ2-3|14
CASSLSSGTDTQYF
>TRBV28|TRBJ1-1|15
CASSLFGQGVIEAFF
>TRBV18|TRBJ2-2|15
CASSLVTPPPGELFF
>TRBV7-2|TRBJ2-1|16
CASSDQPGLAGNEQFF
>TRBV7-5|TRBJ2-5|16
CVRSFLPGQVLGTQYF
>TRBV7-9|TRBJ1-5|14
CASSLSTEWAPQHF
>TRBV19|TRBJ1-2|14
CASSILDRASGYTF
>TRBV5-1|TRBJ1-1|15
CASSLAGTGFTEAFF
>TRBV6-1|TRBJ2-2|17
CASSEALAGVVPGELFF